Many counts were recorded for the clone carrying this TCR beta chain. Its cognate antigen is unknown. The sample originates from a study of T-cell reconstitution after alpha-beta-depleted transplantation in children. Study conclusions and caveats: After transplant, high TCRbeta diversity at day 60 in some patients arose from surviving recipient T cells and thymic progenitors. As was reported, about two months after transplant, alpha-beta T cells came from several hundred expanded graft clones. T-cell counts and diversity at one year post-transplant came mainly from newly produced T cells.

Germline CDR1 is MDHEN and CDR2 is SYDVKM. CDR3 size: 14 residues. V lost 5 bases and J 1 base, leaving 11 bases between the germline ends. Unique molecular identifiers were used in preparing the TCRbeta library. Each CDR3 protein is one row after TCRdb ran MiXCR on the PCR reads. The table includes 200,000 to 250,000 distinct CDR3 sequences, roughly 8.2% detected once. Source: PBMCs, mostly from graft donor cells, taken 180 days after TCRalphabeta/CD19-depleted stem cell transplant. This sequence joins TRBV28 and TRBJ1-1; tentative D call: TRBD1 (5 bases). The clonotype comes from a male patient younger than 18 who had a stem cell transplant for acute lymphoblastic leukemia, so the T cells may come from the graft donor. The CDR3 is CASSPDQGNTEAFF. In nucleotides, the CDR3 is TGTGCCAGCAGTCCGGATCAGGGGAACACTGAAGCTTTCTTT.